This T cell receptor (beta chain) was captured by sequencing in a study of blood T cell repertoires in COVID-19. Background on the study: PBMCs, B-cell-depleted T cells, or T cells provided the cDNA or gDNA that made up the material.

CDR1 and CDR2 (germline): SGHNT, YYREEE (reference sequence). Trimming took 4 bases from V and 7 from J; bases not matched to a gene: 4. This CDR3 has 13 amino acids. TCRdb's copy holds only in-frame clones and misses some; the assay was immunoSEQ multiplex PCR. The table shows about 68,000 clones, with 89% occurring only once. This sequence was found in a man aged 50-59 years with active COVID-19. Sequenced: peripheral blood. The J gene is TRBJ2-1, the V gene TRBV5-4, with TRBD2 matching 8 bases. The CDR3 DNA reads TGTGCCAGCAGCCGGGGGGGCCCGAATGAGCAGTTCTTC. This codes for CASSRGGPNEQFF.